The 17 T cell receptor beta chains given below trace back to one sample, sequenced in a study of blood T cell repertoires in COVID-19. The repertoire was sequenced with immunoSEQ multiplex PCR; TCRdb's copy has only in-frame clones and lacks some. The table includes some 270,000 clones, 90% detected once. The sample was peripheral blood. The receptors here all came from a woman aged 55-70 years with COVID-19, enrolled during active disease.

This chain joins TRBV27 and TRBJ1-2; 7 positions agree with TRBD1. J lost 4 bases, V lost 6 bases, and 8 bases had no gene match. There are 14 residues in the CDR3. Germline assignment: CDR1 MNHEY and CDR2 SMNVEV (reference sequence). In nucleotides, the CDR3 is TGTGCCAGCAGAATCGCAGGGGGAGTCTATGGCTACACCTTC. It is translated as CASRIAGGVYGYTF.

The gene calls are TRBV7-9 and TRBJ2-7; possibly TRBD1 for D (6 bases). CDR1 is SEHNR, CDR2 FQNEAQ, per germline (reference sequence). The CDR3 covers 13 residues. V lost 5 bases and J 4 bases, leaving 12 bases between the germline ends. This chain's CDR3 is CASSIPGQYEQYF. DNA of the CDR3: TGTGCCAGCAGCATCCCAGGACAGTACGAGCAGTACTTC.

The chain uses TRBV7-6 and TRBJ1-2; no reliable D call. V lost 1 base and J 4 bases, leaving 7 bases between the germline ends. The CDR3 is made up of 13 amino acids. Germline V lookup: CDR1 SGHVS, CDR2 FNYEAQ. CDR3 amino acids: CASSLGGVYGYTF. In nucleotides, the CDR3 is TGTGCCAGCAGCTTAGGCGGGGTCTATGGCTACACCTTC.

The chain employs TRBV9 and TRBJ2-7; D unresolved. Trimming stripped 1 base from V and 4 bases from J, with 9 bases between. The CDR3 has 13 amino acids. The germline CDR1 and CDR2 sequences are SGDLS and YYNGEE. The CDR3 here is CASSVHPEYEQYF. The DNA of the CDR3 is TGTGCCAGCAGCGTACACCCGGAGTACGAGCAGTACTTC. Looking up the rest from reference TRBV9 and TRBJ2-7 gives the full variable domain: DSGVTQTPKHLITATGQRVTLRCSPRSGDLSVYWYQQSLDQGLQFLIQYYNGEERAKGNILERFSAQQFPDLHSELNLSSLELGDSALYFCASSVHPEYEQYFGPGTRLTVT.

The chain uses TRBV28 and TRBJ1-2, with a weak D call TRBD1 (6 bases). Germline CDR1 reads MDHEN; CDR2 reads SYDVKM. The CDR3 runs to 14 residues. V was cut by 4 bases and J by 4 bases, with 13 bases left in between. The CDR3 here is CASSWTVGRYGYTF. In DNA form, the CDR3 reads TGTGCCAGCAGTTGGACAGTGGGCCGCTATGGCTACACCTTC.

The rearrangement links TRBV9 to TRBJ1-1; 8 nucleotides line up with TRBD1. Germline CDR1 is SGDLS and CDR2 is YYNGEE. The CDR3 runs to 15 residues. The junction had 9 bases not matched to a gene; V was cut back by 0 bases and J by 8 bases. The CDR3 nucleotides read TGTGCCAGCAGCGTAGATCGACAGGGGCCAGGGGAAGCTTTCTTT. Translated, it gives CASSVDRQGPGEAFF.

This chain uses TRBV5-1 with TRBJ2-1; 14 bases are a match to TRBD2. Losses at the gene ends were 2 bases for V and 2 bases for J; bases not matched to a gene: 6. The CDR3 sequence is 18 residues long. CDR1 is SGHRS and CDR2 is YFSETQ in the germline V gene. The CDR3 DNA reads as TGCGCCAGCAGCTTAACCGGGACTAGCGGGGGAACCTACAATGAGCAGTTCTTC. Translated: CASSLTGTSGGTYNEQFF.

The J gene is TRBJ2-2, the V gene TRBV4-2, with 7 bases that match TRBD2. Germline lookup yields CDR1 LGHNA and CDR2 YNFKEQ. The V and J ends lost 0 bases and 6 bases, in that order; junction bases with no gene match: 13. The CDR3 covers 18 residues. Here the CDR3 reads CASSQDLAGTTYAGELFF. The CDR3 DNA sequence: TGTGCCAGCAGCCAAGATCTGGCCGGGACTACTTACGCCGGGGAGCTGTTTTTT.

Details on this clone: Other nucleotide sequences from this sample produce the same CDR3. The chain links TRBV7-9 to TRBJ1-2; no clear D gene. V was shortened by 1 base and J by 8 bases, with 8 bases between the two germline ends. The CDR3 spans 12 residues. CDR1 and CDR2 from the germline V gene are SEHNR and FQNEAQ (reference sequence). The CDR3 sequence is CASSLGGRGYTF. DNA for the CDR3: TGTGCCAGCAGCTTAGGAGGGCGCGGCTACACCTTC.

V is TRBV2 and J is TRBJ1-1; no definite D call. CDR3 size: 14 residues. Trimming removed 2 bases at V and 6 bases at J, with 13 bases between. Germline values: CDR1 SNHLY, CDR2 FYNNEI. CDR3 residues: CASSENSRRSEAFF. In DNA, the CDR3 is TGTGCCAGCAGTGAAAACAGCCGAAGGTCTGAAGCTTTCTTT. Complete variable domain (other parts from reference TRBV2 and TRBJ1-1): EPEVTQTPSHQVTQMGQEVILRCVPISNHLYFYWYRQILGQKVEFLVSFYNNEISEKSEIFDDQFSVERPDGSNFTLKIRSTKLEDSAMYFCASSENSRRSEAFFGQGTRLTVV.

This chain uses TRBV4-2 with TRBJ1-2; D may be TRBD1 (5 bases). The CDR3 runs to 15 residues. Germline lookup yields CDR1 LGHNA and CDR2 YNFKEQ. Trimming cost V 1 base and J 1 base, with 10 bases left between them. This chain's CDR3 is CASSQGRGRNYGYTF. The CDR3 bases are TGTGCCAGCAGCCAAGGGAGGGGCCGTAACTATGGCTACACCTTC.

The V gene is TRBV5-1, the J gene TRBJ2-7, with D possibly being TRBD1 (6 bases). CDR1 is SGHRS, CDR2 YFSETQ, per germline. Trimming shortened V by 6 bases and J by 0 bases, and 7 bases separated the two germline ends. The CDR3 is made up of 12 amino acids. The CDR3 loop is CASTDSSYEQYF. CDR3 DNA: TGCGCCAGCACGGACAGCTCCTACGAGCAGTACTTC.

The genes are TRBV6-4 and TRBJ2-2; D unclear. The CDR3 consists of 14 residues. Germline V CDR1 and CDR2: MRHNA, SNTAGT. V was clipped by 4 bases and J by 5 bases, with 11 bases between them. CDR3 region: CASSASPGTGELFF. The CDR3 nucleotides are TGTGCCAGCAGTGCCTCCCCCGGGACCGGGGAGCTGTTTTTT.

The CDR3 protein is CASSPGQGEGGYTF. The DNA of the CDR3 is TGTGCCAGCTCACCAGGACAGGGGGAAGGTGGCTACACCTTC. J is TRBJ1-2 and V is TRBV18; 10 bases are a match to TRBD1. The CDR3 extends over 14 amino acids. J was trimmed by 7 bases and V by 2 bases; bases with no gene match: 4. Germline values: CDR1 KGHSH, CDR2 LQKENI. Drawing the rest from reference TRBV18 and TRBJ1-2, the complete variable domain is NAGVMQNPRHLVRRRGQEARLRCSPMKGHSHVYWYRQLPEEGLKFMVYLQKENIIDESGMPKERFSAEFPKEGPSILRIQQVVRGDSAAYFCASSPGQGEGGYTFGSGTRLTVV.

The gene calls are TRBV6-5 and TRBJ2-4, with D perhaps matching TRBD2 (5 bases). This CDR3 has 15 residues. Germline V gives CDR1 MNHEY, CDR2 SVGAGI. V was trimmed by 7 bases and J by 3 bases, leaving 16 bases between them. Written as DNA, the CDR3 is TGTGCCAGCAAGAGCCCCGGGGATATCAAAAACATTCAGTACTTC. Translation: CASKSPGDIKNIQYF.

The CDR3 DNA reads TGCGCCAGCAGCTTGAACAGGGACACTGAAGCTTTCTTT. It encodes CASSLNRDTEAFF. The chain recombines TRBV5-1 with TRBJ1-1, with D possibly being TRBD1 (6 bases). The CDR3 length is 13 residues. V was trimmed by 1 base and J by 3 bases, leaving 7 bases between them. Per the germline V gene, CDR1 is SGHRS and CDR2 is YFSETQ. The full variable domain, rest sourced from reference TRBV5-1 and TRBJ1-1, is KAGVTQTPRYLIKTRGQQVTLSCSPISGHRSVSWYQQTPGQGLQFLFEYFSETQRNKGNFPGRFSGRQFSNSRSEMNVSTLELGDSALYLCASSLNRDTEAFFGQGTRLTVV.

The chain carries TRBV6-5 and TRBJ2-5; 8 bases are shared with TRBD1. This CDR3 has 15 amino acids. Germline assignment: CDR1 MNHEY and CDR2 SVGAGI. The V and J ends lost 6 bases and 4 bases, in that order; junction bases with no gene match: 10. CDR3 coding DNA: TGTGCCAGCAGCCAGCAGACAGGGGTAGGAGAGACCCAGTACTTC. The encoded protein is CASSQQTGVGETQYF.